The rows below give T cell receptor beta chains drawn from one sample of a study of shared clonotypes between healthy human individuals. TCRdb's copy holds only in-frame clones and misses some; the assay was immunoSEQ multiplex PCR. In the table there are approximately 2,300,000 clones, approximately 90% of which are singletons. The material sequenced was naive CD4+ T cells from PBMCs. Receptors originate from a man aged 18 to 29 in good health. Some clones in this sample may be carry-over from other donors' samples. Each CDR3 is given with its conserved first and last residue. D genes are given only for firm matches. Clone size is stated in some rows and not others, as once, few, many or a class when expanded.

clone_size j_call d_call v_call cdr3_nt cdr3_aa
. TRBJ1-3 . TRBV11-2 TGTGCCAGCAGCTTCCGAGTCATTTCCGATGGAAACACCATATATTTT CASSFRVISDGNTIYF
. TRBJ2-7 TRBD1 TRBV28 TGTGCCAGCAGTTTAATGGGACAGGGATACGAGCAGTACTTC CASSLMGQGYEQYF
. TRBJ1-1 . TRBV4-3 TGCGCCAGCAGCCAAGATCTTGTACGGTGGCAGTACGGAACTGAAGCTTTCTTT CASSQDLVRWQYGTEAFF
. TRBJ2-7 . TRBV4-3 TGCGCCAGCAGCCGCCGACAGACGAGCTCCTACGAGCAGTACTTC CASSRRQTSSYEQYF
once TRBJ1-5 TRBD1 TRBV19 TGTGCCAGTAGCCTACAGGGGGCAGGTAATCAGCCCCAGCATTTT CASSLQGAGNQPQHF
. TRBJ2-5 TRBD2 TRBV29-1 TGCAGCGTATTCGGAGGGCGGGAGGGTAAGCAGTACTTC CSVFGGREGKQYF
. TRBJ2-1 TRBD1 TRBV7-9 TGTGCCAGCAGCTTACGGACAGGGTACTTGAGTGAGCAGTTCTTC CASSLRTGYLSEQFF
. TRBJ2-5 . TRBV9 TGTGCCAGCAGCGTAGGTGGGGACCTACAAGAGACCCAGTACTTC CASSVGGDLQETQYF
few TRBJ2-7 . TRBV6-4 TGTGCCAGCAGTTCTCCCTACCCGGGAGAAGGGGAGCAGTACTTC CASSSPYPGEGEQYF
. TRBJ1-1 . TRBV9 TGTGCCAGCAGCATTTCCGGGACACAGAACACTGAAGCTTTCTTT CASSISGTQNTEAFF
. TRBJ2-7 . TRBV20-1 TGCAGTGCTACCGGGACCGAGCAGTACTTC CSATGTEQYF
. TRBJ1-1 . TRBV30 TGTGCCTGGAGTGTACGAGTTAACACTGAAGCTTTCTTT CAWSVRVNTEAFF
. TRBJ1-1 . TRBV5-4 TGTGCCAGCAGCTTGGGGCGGGAGAACACTGAAGCTTTCTTT CASSLGRENTEAFF
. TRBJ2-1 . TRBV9 TGTGCCAGCAGCGCCGGAAGTGGAGGGGTCGTCTGGGAGCAGTTCTTC CASSAGSGGVVWEQFF
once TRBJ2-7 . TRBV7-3 TGTGCCAGCAGCCCAGGCCGTGTCAAGGAGCAGTACTTC CASSPGRVKEQYF
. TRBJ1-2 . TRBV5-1 TGCGCCAGCAGCTTGACGACAGTCCTCTATGGCTACACCTTC CASSLTTVLYGYTF
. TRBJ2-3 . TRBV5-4 TGTGCCAGCAGCCCTTACACAGATACGCAGTATTTT CASSPYTDTQYF
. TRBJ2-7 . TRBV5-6 TGTGCCAGCAGTTATGTGGGAGGGGGCGAGCAGTACTTC CASSYVGGGEQYF
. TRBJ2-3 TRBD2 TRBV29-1 TGCAGCGTTTCTTCTAGCGGGGCCACAGATACGCAGTATTTT CSVSSSGATDTQYF
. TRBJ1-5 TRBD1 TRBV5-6 TGTGCCAGCAGCCCTGGGACAGGTAATCAGCCCCAGCATTTT CASSPGTGNQPQHF
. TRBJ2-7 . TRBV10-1 TGCGCCAGCAGTGAAGGGGGCTCCTACGAGCAGTACTTC CASSEGGSYEQYF
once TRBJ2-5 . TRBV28 TGTGCCAGCAGTTCACCTGTTTTTCAAGAGACCCAGTACTTC CASSSPVFQETQYF
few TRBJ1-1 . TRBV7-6 TGTGCCAGCAGCCGTATACAGAACACTGAAGCTTTCTTT CASSRIQNTEAFF
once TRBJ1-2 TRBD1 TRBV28 TGTGCCAGCAGTTTAAATGTGGGACAGGCGGAGATCTTC CASSLNVGQAEIF
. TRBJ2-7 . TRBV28 TGTGCCAGCAGAACGCCCCTCATTGATTTCGAGCAGTACTTC CASRTPLIDFEQYF
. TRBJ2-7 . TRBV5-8 TGTGCCAGCAGCTTGTCGGGAAACTACGAGCAGTACTTC CASSLSGNYEQYF
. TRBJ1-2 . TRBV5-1 TGCGCCAGCAGCTCTAATGCACTGACAGCAGGGTATGGCTACACCTTC CASSSNALTAGYGYTF
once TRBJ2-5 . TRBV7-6 TGTGCCAGCAGCTTTTCCGCTAGCGCAACCCAAGAGACCCAGTACTTC CASSFSASATQETQYF
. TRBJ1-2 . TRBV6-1 TGTGCCAGCAGTGTTACAGATTCGACTAACTATGGCTACACCTTC CASSVTDSTNYGYTF
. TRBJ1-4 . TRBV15 TGTGCCACCAGCGGCTTTGGCCCCGGAGGTGAAAAACTGTTTTTT CATSGFGPGGEKLFF
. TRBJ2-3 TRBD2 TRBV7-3 TGTGCCAGCAGCCTGGGACTAGCGGGAGGTGGCACAGATACGCAGTATTTT CASSLGLAGGGTDTQYF
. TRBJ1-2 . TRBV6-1 TGTGCCAGCAGTGAACTAGGGGCTCAGCAGATCTATGGCTACACCTTC CASSELGAQQIYGYTF
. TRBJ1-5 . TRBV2 TGTGCCAGCAGGGCCATTAGCAATCAGCCCCAGCATTTT CASRAISNQPQHF
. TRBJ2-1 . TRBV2 TGTGCCAGCAGTGAAAGACGGTATAATGAGCAGTTCTTC CASSERRYNEQFF
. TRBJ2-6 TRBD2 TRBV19 TGTGCCAATAGTATCTCGGCTAGCGGGAGGGCCTCTGGGGCCAACGTCCTGACTTTC CANSISASGRASGANVLTF
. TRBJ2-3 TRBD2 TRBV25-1 TGTGCCAGCAGTGAAGCTAGCGGGAGAGCAACAGATACGCAGTATTTT CASSEASGRATDTQYF
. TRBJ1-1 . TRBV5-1 TGCGCCAGCAGCTTAGTTGCAGGGGCTTTGAACACTGAAGCTTTCTTT CASSLVAGALNTEAFF
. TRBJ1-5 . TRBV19 TGTGCCAGTCACCTAATTGGGGCTGCGGGGGCCAATCAGCCCCAGCATTTT CASHLIGAAGANQPQHF
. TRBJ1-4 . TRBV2 TGTGCCAGCAGTGGGGGGCCCCCGGAAAAACTGTTTTTT CASSGGPPEKLFF
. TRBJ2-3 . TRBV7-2 TGTGCCAGCAGCTTAGGGGCGGGGTTCACAGATACGCAGTATTTT CASSLGAGFTDTQYF